This T cell receptor beta chain was sequenced for a study of beta chain features in type 1 diabetes. The J segment lost 2 bases and the V segment lost 7 bases, leaving 5 bases of the junction unmatched. This CDR3 has 14 residues. Germline V gene data show CDR1 as MNHNS and CDR2 as SASEGT. TCRB transcripts that were expressed got sequenced, as all of the isolated RNA had been reverse transcribed. Sequencing was performed with immunoSEQ multiplex PCR; in TCRdb, only in-frame clones are kept and a portion is missing. In the table there are hundreds of thousands of clones, approximately 12% of which are singletons. Findings and caveats of the study: It was not settled here whether HLA type affects TCRB rearrangement. cDNA-based reads could over-represent cells with high TCR expression.

On this clone itself: Its antigen is unidentified.

Sequencing input: naive CD4+ T cells from blood. The genes are TRBV6-1 and TRBJ1-5, with 7 bases aligning to TRBD1. The clonotype comes from a man aged 18 to 35 in good health. The CDR3, as DNA: TGTGCCAGCACCCTGGGACAGCGCAATCAGCCCCAGCATTTT. Protein sequence: CASTLGQRNQPQHF.